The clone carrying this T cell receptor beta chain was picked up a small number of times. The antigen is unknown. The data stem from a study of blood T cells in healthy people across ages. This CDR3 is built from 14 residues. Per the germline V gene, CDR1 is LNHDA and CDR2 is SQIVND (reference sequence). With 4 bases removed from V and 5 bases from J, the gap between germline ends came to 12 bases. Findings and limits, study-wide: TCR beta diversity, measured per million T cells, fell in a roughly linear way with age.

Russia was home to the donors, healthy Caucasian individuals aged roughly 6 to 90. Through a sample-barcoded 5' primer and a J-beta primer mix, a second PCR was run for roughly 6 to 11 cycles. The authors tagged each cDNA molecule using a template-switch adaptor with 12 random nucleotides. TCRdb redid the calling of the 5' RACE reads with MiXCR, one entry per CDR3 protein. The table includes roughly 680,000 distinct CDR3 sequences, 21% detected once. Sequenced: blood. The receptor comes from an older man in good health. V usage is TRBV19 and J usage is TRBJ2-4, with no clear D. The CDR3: CASSKRNGQNIQYF. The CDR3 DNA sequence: TGTGCCAGTAGTAAGAGGAACGGCCAAAACATTCAGTACTTC.